The sequence of this T cell receptor (beta chain) was determined in a study of neurological immune-mediated disorders. The time point denotes: longitudinal time-point 3. Unsorted libraries were prepared from 2 million PBMCs that had been stored at -80 C. This clonotype was seen repeatedly, ten times or more. With 10-nucleotide random UMIs, 5'RACE was used to make the cDNA. TCRdb reanalysed the 5' RACE reads using MiXCR and keeps one entry per CDR3 protein. In the table there are 84,000 or so distinct CDR3 sequences, roughly 4.3% of which are singletons. Germline V gene data show CDR1 as MNHNY and CDR2 as SVGAGI (reference sequence). The CDR3 sequence is 16 residues long. V was clipped by 5 bases and J by 2 bases; unmatched bases: 8.

Material: PBMCs. This clonotype was sampled from a woman aged 60 to 75 with multiple sclerosis. This chain links TRBV6-6 with TRBJ2-1; the match to TRBD2 covers 8 bases. DNA of the CDR3: TGTGCCAGCAGTGACCCGCGGGGGGTTGCCTACAATGAGCAGTTCTTC. This encodes CASSDPRGVAYNEQFF.